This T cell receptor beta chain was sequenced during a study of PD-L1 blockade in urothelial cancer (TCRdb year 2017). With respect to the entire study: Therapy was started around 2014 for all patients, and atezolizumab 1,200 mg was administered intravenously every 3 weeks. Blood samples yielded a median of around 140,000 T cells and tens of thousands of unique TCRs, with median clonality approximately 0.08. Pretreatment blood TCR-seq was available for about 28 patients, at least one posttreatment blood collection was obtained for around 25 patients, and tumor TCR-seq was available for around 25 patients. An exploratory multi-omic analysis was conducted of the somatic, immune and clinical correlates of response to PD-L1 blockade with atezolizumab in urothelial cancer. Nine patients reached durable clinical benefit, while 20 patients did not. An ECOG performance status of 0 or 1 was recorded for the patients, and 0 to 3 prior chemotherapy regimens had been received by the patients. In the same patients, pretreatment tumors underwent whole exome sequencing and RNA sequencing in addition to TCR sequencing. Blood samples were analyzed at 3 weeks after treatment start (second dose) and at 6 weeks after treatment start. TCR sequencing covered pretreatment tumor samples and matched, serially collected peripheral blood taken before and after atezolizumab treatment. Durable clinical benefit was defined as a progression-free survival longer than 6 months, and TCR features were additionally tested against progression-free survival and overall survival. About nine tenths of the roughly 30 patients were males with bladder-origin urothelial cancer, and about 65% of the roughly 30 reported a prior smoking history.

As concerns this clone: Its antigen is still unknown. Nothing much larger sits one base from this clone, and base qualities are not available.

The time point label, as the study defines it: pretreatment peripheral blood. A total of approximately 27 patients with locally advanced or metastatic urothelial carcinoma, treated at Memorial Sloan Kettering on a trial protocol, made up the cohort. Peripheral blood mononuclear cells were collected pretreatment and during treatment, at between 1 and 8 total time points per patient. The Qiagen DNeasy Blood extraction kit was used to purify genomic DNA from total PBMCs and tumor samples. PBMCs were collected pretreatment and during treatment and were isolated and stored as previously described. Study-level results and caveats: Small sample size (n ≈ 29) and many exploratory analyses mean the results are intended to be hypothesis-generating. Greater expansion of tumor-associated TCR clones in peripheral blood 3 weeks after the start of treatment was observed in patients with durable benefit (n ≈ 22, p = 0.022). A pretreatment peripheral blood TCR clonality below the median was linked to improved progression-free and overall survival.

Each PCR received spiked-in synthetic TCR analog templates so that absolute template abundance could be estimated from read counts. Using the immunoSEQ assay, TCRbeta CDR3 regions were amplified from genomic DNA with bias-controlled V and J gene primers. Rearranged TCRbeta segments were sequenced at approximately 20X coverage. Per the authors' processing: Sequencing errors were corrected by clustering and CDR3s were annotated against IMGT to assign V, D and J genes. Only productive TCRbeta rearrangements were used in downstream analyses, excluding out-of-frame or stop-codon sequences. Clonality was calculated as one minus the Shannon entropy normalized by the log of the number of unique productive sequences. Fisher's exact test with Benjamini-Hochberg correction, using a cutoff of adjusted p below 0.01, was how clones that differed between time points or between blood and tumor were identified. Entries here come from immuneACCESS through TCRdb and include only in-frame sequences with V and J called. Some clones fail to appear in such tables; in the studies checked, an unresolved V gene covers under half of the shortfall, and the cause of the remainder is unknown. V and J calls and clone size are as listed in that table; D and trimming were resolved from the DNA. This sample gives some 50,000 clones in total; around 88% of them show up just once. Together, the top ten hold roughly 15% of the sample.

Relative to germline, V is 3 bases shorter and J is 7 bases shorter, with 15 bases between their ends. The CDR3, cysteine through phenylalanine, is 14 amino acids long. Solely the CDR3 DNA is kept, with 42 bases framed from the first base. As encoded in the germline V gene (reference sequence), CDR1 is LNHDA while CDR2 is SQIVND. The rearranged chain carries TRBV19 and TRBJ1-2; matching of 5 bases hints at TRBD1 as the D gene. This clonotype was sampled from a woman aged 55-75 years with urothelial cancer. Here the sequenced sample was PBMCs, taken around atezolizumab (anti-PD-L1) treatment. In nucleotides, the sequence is TGTGCCAGTAGTATCCCCACCCCTCAGGGTGGCTACACCTTC. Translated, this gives CASSIPTPQGGYTF.